This section outlines one T cell receptor beta chain sequence together with its context. The antigen remains unidentified. With random hexamers, roughly 0.45 to 1 ug RNA was reverse transcribed. TCRdb re-called the immunoSEQ multiplex PCR reads through MiXCR, storing one row per CDR3 protein. The sample lists some 200,000 distinct CDR3 sequences, 95% seen once, with about 0.15% in the top ten. Sequencing of TCR beta covered CD8+ and CD4+ T cells obtained from blood. This record belongs to a study of CD8 T cells in Susac syndrome. Study outcomes and limitations: Susac-specific public clones numbered more than 15 in total CD8+ repertoires (and about five in CD8+ TEMRA repertoires).

The CDR3 is made up of 13 amino acids. Germline CDR1 is DFQATT and CDR2 is SNEGSKA (reference sequence). V lost 6 bases and J lost 5, with 16 bases in between. The sequenced material came from CD8+ T cells from PBMCs. This TCR was recovered from a human donor with Susac syndrome. The gene calls are TRBV20-1 and TRBJ1-2; weak D call: TRBD1 (6 bases). The DNA for the CDR3 is TGCAGTGCGAAACGCACCCAGGGGTATGGCTACACCTTC. Translating it yields CSAKRTQGYGYTF.